A selection of T cell receptor beta chains follows, all from one sample in a study of cytomegalovirus exposure and HLA in healthy donors. Sequencing used immunoSEQ multiplex PCR; TCRdb keeps in-frame clones, though not all of them. The sample records around 100,000 clones, over 60% being singletons. The material sequenced was PBMCs. The source of these receptors is a woman between 18 and 29 years old in good health and CMV-seropositive. Each CDR3 is given with its conserved first and last residue. A D gene is named only where the DNA matches it firmly. Only some rows state a clone size, as once, few, many or a class for expanded clones.

CDR3nt: TGTGCCAGCACCCCAGGGGGGGACAGGGGATGGGGGGAGCTGTTTTTT
CDR3aa: CASTPGGDRGWGELFF
v_gene: TRBV25-1
d_gene: TRBD1
len: 16
abundance: -
j_gene: TRBJ2-2

CDR3nt: TGTGCCAGCAGTTTTATCGGCCAAGAGACCCAGTACTTC
CDR3aa: CASSFIGQETQYF
v_gene: TRBV27
d_gene: -
len: 13
abundance: -
j_gene: TRBJ2-5

CDR3nt: TGTGCCAGCAGTGCGAGACAGGGTGGATACGAGCAGTACTTC
CDR3aa: CASSARQGGYEQYF
v_gene: TRBV6-1
d_gene: TRBD1
len: 14
abundance: -
j_gene: TRBJ2-7

CDR3nt: TGTGCCAGTAGTATAGGGGGACAGAGAATCTTC
CDR3aa: CASSIGGQRIF
v_gene: TRBV19
d_gene: TRBD1
len: 11
abundance: -
j_gene: TRBJ2-7

CDR3nt: TGTGCCAGCAGCGTGAACAGGGGGGATCGGGAGCAGTACTTC
CDR3aa: CASSVNRGDREQYF
v_gene: TRBV11-3
d_gene: TRBD1
len: 14
abundance: -
j_gene: TRBJ2-7

CDR3nt: TGTGCCATCAGCCCAGCGGGAGACAATGAGCAGTTCTTC
CDR3aa: CAISPAGDNEQFF
v_gene: TRBV10-3
d_gene: TRBD2
len: 13
abundance: -
j_gene: TRBJ2-1

CDR3nt: TGTGCCAGCAGCCAAGATAGAGGGACTTCCTACGAGCAGTACTTC
CDR3aa: CASSQDRGTSYEQYF
v_gene: TRBV4-2
d_gene: -
len: 15
abundance: -
j_gene: TRBJ2-7

CDR3nt: TGTGCCAGCAGCTTAGTAGCAGGGACAGGTGAACTGTTTTTT
CDR3aa: CASSLVAGTGELFF
v_gene: TRBV9
d_gene: TRBD1
len: 14
abundance: -
j_gene: TRBJ2-2

CDR3nt: TGTGCCTGGAGTGTACGGGGGGGGCTAGGGCCTGGAAACACCATATATTTT
CDR3aa: CAWSVRGGLGPGNTIYF
v_gene: TRBV30
d_gene: -
len: 17
abundance: -
j_gene: TRBJ1-3

CDR3nt: TGTGCCAGCAGTTTTGGGACAGACCCTGGAAACACCATATATTTT
CDR3aa: CASSFGTDPGNTIYF
v_gene: TRBV27
d_gene: TRBD1
len: 15
abundance: -
j_gene: TRBJ1-3

CDR3nt: TGTGCCAGCAGCCCCTCGGTCCAGGCGTGGGCTGACACCGGGGAGCTGTTTTTT
CDR3aa: CASSPSVQAWADTGELFF
v_gene: TRBV7-9
d_gene: -
len: 18
abundance: -
j_gene: TRBJ2-2

CDR3nt: TGTGCCAGTAGTATTCTTGGGACTAGCGGGGCCTACGAGCAGTACTTC
CDR3aa: CASSILGTSGAYEQYF
v_gene: TRBV19
d_gene: TRBD2
len: 16
abundance: -
j_gene: TRBJ2-7

CDR3nt: TGTGCCAGCAGCGGACCCGGGACTAGCGGTGTCTACGAGCAGTACTTC
CDR3aa: CASSGPGTSGVYEQYF
v_gene: TRBV11-2
d_gene: TRBD2
len: 16
abundance: once
j_gene: TRBJ2-7

CDR3nt: TGTGCCAGCAAGGACACGCTTTTGGACATTCAGTACTTC
CDR3aa: CASKDTLLDIQYF
v_gene: TRBV25-1
d_gene: -
len: 13
abundance: -
j_gene: TRBJ2-4

CDR3nt: TGTGCCAGCGGCGGGACAGGGAGCTCTGGAAACACCATATATTTT
CDR3aa: CASGGTGSSGNTIYF
v_gene: TRBV4-1
d_gene: TRBD1
len: 15
abundance: -
j_gene: TRBJ1-3

CDR3nt: TGTGCCAGCTCAGAGAGACAGGTCGTCGGCACAGATACGCAGTATTTT
CDR3aa: CASSERQVVGTDTQYF
v_gene: TRBV18
d_gene: -
len: 16
abundance: -
j_gene: TRBJ2-3

CDR3nt: TGTGCCAGCAGTTTTCACAGCGGGGGGGTCTACGAGCAGTACTTC
CDR3aa: CASSFHSGGVYEQYF
v_gene: TRBV27
d_gene: TRBD2
len: 15
abundance: once
j_gene: TRBJ2-7

CDR3nt: TGTGCCAGCAGTTGGGTACGGGACTCTACCCGCAATGAGCAGTTCTTC
CDR3aa: CASSWVRDSTRNEQFF
v_gene: TRBV5-6
d_gene: -
len: 16
abundance: -
j_gene: TRBJ2-1

CDR3nt: TGTGCCAGCAGTGAGGGACTAGCGATTGGGGATGAGCAGTTCTTC
CDR3aa: CASSEGLAIGDEQFF
v_gene: TRBV2
d_gene: TRBD2
len: 15
abundance: -
j_gene: TRBJ2-1

CDR3nt: TGTGCCAGCAGCCAGGGGGACAGGGGGCTTTGGGGAAACACCATATATTTT
CDR3aa: CASSQGDRGLWGNTIYF
v_gene: TRBV7-3
d_gene: TRBD1
len: 17
abundance: -
j_gene: TRBJ1-3

CDR3nt: TGTGCCAGCAGCCTCTTGTGGGCGAACACTGAAGCTTTCTTT
CDR3aa: CASSLLWANTEAFF
v_gene: TRBV5-6
d_gene: -
len: 14
abundance: once
j_gene: TRBJ1-1

CDR3nt: TGCGCCAGCACCCCCCGGGTGGCCTCCTACAATGAGCAGTTCTTC
CDR3aa: CASTPRVASYNEQFF
v_gene: TRBV5-1
d_gene: -
len: 15
abundance: -
j_gene: TRBJ2-1

CDR3nt: TGTGCCAGCAGCGTAGGGTCGAGGGTTGAGCAGTTCTTC
CDR3aa: CASSVGSRVEQFF
v_gene: TRBV9
d_gene: -
len: 13
abundance: -
j_gene: TRBJ2-1